The subject of this entry is one TCR beta chain. Its specificity is unknown. V lost 8 bases and J 0 bases, leaving 8 bases between the germline ends. The CDR3 consists of 14 residues. Germline loops: CDR1 SNHLY, CDR2 FYNNEI. It was with a sample-barcoded 5' primer and a J-beta primer mix that a second PCR of roughly 6 to 11 cycles was run. One entry per CDR3 protein, called by TCRdb with MiXCR from the 5' RACE reads. The sample has fewer than 2,000,000 distinct CDR3 sequences; 30% to 40% are singletons. The sample belongs to a study of blood T cells in healthy people across ages. Whole-study findings and limits: It was held that the diversity estimates obtained from one million T cells were underestimates.

The chain uses TRBV2 and TRBJ2-6, with D possibly being TRBD1 (5 bases). Sample: blood. This sequence originates from a human donor in good health. The DNA for the CDR3 is TGTGCCAGCCTCCAGGGCTCTGGGGCCAACGTCCTGACTTTC. It is translated as CASLQGSGANVLTF.